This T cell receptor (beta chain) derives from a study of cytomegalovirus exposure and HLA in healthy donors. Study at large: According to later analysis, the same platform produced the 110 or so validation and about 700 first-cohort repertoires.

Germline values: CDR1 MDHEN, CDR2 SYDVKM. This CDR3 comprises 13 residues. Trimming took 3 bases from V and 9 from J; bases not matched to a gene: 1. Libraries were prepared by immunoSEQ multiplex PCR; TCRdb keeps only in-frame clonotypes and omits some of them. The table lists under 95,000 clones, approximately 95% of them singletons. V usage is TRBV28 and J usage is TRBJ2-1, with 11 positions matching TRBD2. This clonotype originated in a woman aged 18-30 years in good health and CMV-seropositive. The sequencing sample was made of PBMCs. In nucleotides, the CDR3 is TGTGCCAGCAGTTTCCTAGCGGGAGGTGAGCAGTTCTTC. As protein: CASSFLAGGEQFF.